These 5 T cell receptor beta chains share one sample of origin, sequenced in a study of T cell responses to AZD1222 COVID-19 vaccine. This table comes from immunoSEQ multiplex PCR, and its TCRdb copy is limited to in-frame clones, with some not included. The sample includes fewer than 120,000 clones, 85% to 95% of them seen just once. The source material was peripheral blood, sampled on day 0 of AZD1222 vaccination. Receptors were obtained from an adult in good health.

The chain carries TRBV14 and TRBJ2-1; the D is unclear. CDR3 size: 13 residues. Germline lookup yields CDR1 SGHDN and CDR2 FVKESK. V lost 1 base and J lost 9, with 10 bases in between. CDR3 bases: TGTGCCAGCAGCCAAGCTTTCGTCGCTGAGCAGTTCTTC. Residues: CASSQAFVAEQFF.

The CDR3 sequence is CASSEYDPAHKNTGELFF. The CDR3 nucleotides are TGCGCCAGCAGTGAGTACGATCCGGCCCACAAGAACACCGGGGAGCTGTTTTTT. The rearrangement links TRBV10-2 to TRBJ2-2; the D is unclear. CDR1 WSHSY and CDR2 SAAADI come from the germline V gene. The CDR3 is made up of 18 amino acids. V was trimmed by 1 base and J by 1 base, leaving 16 bases between them.

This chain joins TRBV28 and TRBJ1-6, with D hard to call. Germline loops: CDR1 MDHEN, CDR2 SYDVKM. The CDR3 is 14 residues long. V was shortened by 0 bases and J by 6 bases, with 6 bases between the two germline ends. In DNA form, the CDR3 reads TGTGCCAGCAGTTTATGGCGGGGTAATTCACCCCTCCACTTT. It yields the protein CASSLWRGNSPLHF.

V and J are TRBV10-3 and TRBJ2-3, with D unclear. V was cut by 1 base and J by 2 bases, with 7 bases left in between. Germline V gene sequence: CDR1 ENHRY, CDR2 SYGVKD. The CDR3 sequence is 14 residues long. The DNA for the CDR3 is TGTGCCATCAGTGAGTTTGAAGCCACAGATACGCAGTATTTT. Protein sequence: CAISEFEATDTQYF.

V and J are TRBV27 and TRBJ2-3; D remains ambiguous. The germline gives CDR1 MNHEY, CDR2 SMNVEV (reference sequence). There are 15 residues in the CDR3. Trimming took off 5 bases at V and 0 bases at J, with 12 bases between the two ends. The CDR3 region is CASSKLRPSTDTQYF. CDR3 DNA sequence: TGTGCCAGCAGTAAACTTAGACCTAGCACAGATACGCAGTATTTT.